A selection of T cell receptor beta chains follows, all from one sample in a study of cytomegalovirus exposure and HLA in healthy donors. Measured with immunoSEQ multiplex PCR; TCRdb has only the in-frame clones, and not every one. The sample shows some 150,000 clones, more than 80% of them seen only once. Sequenced: PBMCs. These receptors were obtained from a woman aged 18-29 years in good health and CMV-seronegative. The conserved cysteine and the conserved F or W are not part of the CDR3 here. D genes are given only for firm matches. Size values are once, few and many counts, or a class for expanded clones, and some rows have none.

CDR3 protein: ASSQDHSGTGVLGRNQPQH; D gene: TRBD1; clone size: NA; V gene: TRBV4-1; CDR3 length: 19
CDR3 protein: ASSQAPGLAGGPHGEQY; D gene: TRBD2; clone size: NA; V gene: TRBV4-1; CDR3 length: 17
CDR3 protein: ATSRGTGGYEQY; D gene: TRBD2; clone size: NA; V gene: TRBV15; CDR3 length: 12
CDR3 protein: ASSTGGKPQH; D gene: NA; clone size: NA; V gene: TRBV6-5; CDR3 length: 10
CDR3 protein: ASNPGLGGAYEQY; D gene: NA; clone size: NA; V gene: TRBV5-1; CDR3 length: 13
CDR3 protein: ASSRRMTRGSYEQY; D gene: NA; clone size: NA; V gene: TRBV28; CDR3 length: 14
CDR3 protein: ATSIGTSGQETQY; D gene: TRBD2; clone size: once; V gene: TRBV15; CDR3 length: 13
CDR3 protein: ASSYLAGGRTYNEQF; D gene: TRBD2; clone size: NA; V gene: TRBV28; CDR3 length: 15
CDR3 protein: GPGSSYYEQY; D gene: NA; clone size: NA; V gene: TRBV7-2; CDR3 length: 10
CDR3 protein: ASSSLRIAGGLSEQF; D gene: TRBD2; clone size: NA; V gene: TRBV28; CDR3 length: 15
CDR3 protein: ASISGAGNTIY; D gene: NA; clone size: NA; V gene: TRBV28; CDR3 length: 11
CDR3 protein: ASSLTGGYEQY; D gene: TRBD1; clone size: few; V gene: TRBV19; CDR3 length: 11
CDR3 protein: ASSSWREGGNEQF; D gene: TRBD2; clone size: NA; V gene: TRBV5-4; CDR3 length: 13
CDR3 protein: ASRGRLGEAF; D gene: NA; clone size: NA; V gene: TRBV28; CDR3 length: 10
CDR3 protein: ASSPGGRSYEQY; D gene: TRBD1; clone size: few; V gene: TRBV5-4; CDR3 length: 12
CDR3 protein: ASSLEGTRFTGELF; D gene: NA; clone size: NA; V gene: TRBV7-8; CDR3 length: 14
CDR3 protein: AWSVRYRGHEQY; D gene: TRBD1; clone size: NA; V gene: TRBV30; CDR3 length: 12
CDR3 protein: ASSRVSREETQY; D gene: NA; clone size: NA; V gene: TRBV7-2; CDR3 length: 12
CDR3 protein: ASSIGDRGQEAF; D gene: TRBD1; clone size: NA; V gene: TRBV19; CDR3 length: 12
CDR3 protein: ASSQEIAGGSDTQY; D gene: TRBD2; clone size: NA; V gene: TRBV4-3; CDR3 length: 14
CDR3 protein: ASSSRGYEQY; D gene: TRBD1; clone size: few; V gene: TRBV5-4; CDR3 length: 10
CDR3 protein: ASSLWVRKLLPLMNTEAF; D gene: NA; clone size: NA; V gene: TRBV28; CDR3 length: 18
CDR3 protein: ASSYGVSSYEQY; D gene: NA; clone size: once; V gene: TRBV6-5; CDR3 length: 12
CDR3 protein: ASSFGVLAGVNEQF; D gene: TRBD2; clone size: few; V gene: TRBV11-2; CDR3 length: 14
CDR3 protein: ASSITGGRLMNTEAF; D gene: TRBD1; clone size: NA; V gene: TRBV7-3; CDR3 length: 15
CDR3 protein: ATSRDRGTHNEQF; D gene: NA; clone size: NA; V gene: TRBV15; CDR3 length: 13
CDR3 protein: ASSFSVNAGHSPLH; D gene: NA; clone size: NA; V gene: TRBV5-1; CDR3 length: 14
CDR3 protein: ASSKVTYEQY; D gene: NA; clone size: NA; V gene: TRBV21-1; CDR3 length: 10
CDR3 protein: ASIMDSYNSPLH; D gene: NA; clone size: NA; V gene: TRBV28; CDR3 length: 12
CDR3 protein: ASSQGQGPFYGYT; D gene: TRBD1; clone size: NA; V gene: TRBV6-5; CDR3 length: 13
CDR3 protein: ASNEGRLEQY; D gene: NA; clone size: NA; V gene: TRBV13; CDR3 length: 10
CDR3 protein: ASIPSLGTEDTGELF; D gene: NA; clone size: NA; V gene: TRBV28; CDR3 length: 15
CDR3 protein: ASSSTGVSYGGYT; D gene: TRBD1; clone size: few; V gene: TRBV28; CDR3 length: 13
CDR3 protein: ASSIVGKIYNEQF; D gene: NA; clone size: once; V gene: TRBV19; CDR3 length: 13
CDR3 protein: ASSQTGNQETQY; D gene: NA; clone size: once; V gene: TRBV5-4; CDR3 length: 12
CDR3 protein: ASRRDRGVGNTEAF; D gene: TRBD1; clone size: NA; V gene: TRBV28; CDR3 length: 14
CDR3 protein: ASIQAIDTEAF; D gene: NA; clone size: NA; V gene: TRBV6-6; CDR3 length: 11
CDR3 protein: ASNQGRYTEAF; D gene: NA; clone size: NA; V gene: TRBV6-5; CDR3 length: 11
CDR3 protein: ASSLSHSGNTIY; D gene: NA; clone size: NA; V gene: TRBV7-8; CDR3 length: 12
CDR3 protein: ASSLGRGTTDTQY; D gene: NA; clone size: NA; V gene: TRBV5-4; CDR3 length: 13
CDR3 protein: ASTWGGNTEAF; D gene: NA; clone size: NA; V gene: TRBV7-8; CDR3 length: 11